This TCR beta chain stems from a study of shared clonotypes between healthy human individuals. With V trimmed by 4 bases and J by 6 bases, 9 bases remained unmatched. The CDR3 covers 15 residues. Germline CDR1 and CDR2: SGDLS and YYNGEE. Some clones are missing from TCRdb's copy, which holds only in-frame ones; the method was immunoSEQ multiplex PCR. The data hold around 1.5 million clones, with around 98% observed a single time. Sequencing was done on a sample of naive CD4+ T cells sorted from blood. The subset here: CD45RA+ positively selected. The rearrangement uses TRBV9 and TRBJ1-4, with 7 positions matching TRBD1. This sequence was found in a man younger than 45 in good health. The CDR3, as DNA: TGTGCCAGCAGCCCTAGACAGGGAGTGTATGAAAAACTGTTTTTT. This translates into CASSPRQGVYEKLFF.